These T cell receptor beta chains were read from a single sample in a study of T cells after yellow fever vaccination. TCRdb ran MiXCR on the 5' RACE reads and lists one entry per CDR3 protein. This table holds approximately 85,000 distinct CDR3 sequences, about an eighth found once. The sample here was CD8+ T cells not binding an NS4B(214-222) dextramer, sorted from PBMCs, taken less than 25 days after the first yellow fever vaccination. The receptors here all came from a man aged 18-30 years who received the YFV17D yellow fever vaccine. Each CDR3 is given with its conserved first and last residue. The D gene is left open where the match is weak. Some rows mark clone size as missing; the rest say once, few, many or name a class of expanded clone.

j_call | d_call | clone_size | v_call | cdr3_nt | cdr3_aa
TRBJ1-5 | NA | few | TRBV28 | TGTGCCAGCAGTCCCTTGACTGACGATAGCAATCAGCCCCAGCATTTT | CASSPLTDDSNQPQHF
TRBJ1-6 | NA | few | TRBV2 | TGTGCCACCGACATTCAAAAGGGAAGGACACCCCTCCACTTT | CATDIQKGRTPLHF
TRBJ2-7 | NA | few | TRBV12-3/TRBV12-4 | TGTGCCAGCAGTTTGGCACAGTTCTCCTACGAGCAGTACTTC | CASSLAQFSYEQYF
TRBJ2-2 | TRBD2 | NA | TRBV4-3 | TGCGCCAGCAGCCAAGATCGACGGGGGGGATCGAACACCGGGGAGCTGTTTTTT | CASSQDRRGGSNTGELFF
TRBJ2-5 | NA | NA | TRBV7-7 | TGTGCTAGCAGCCGTAGACAGAGTCCCCCGGAGACCCAGTACTTC | CASSRRQSPPETQYF
TRBJ2-7 | NA | few | TRBV6-1 | TGTGCCAGCAGTAATCCGGGACGGGGAACCTACGAGCAGTACTTC | CASSNPGRGTYEQYF
TRBJ2-1 | TRBD1 | NA | TRBV19 | TGTGCCAGTAGTCTAACAGGGGAGTACAATGAGCAGTTCTTC | CASSLTGEYNEQFF
TRBJ2-3 | TRBD2 | NA | TRBV2 | TGTGCCTGCAGTTCCCTAAGACTAGCGGGGGGGCAGGAAGATACGCAGTATTTT | CACSSLRLAGGQEDTQYF
TRBJ1-1 | NA | few | TRBV7-8 | TGTGCCAGCAGCGACCGGGGACAACGGAGGGGAGCTTTCTTT | CASSDRGQRRGAFF
TRBJ1-1 | TRBD1 | NA | TRBV7-2 | TGTGCCAGCAGCCAGAGACAGGGGGCTATGGCTGAAGCTTTCTTT | CASSQRQGAMAEAFF
TRBJ2-5 | NA | NA | TRBV20-1 | TGCAGTGCTAGGGGGGGGCCTAGCGGCGGACAAGAGACCCAGTACTTC | CSARGGPSGGQETQYF
TRBJ1-1 | NA | NA | TRBV4-2 | TGTGCCAGCAGCCCGACCTATGACAGAAGCACTGAAGCTTTCTTT | CASSPTYDRSTEAFF
TRBJ2-1 | NA | NA | TRBV6-5 | TGTGCCAGCAGTTACCTCGACTACCGTATTCGGTACAATGAGCAGTTCTTC | CASSYLDYRIRYNEQFF
TRBJ1-5 | NA | few | TRBV12-3/TRBV12-4 | TGTGCCAGCAGCTCAGGTAATCAGCCCCAGCATTTT | CASSSGNQPQHF
TRBJ2-1 | TRBD2 | few | TRBV4-3 | TGCGCCAGCAGCCAGACGGGACTACCCTACAATGAGCAGTTCTTC | CASSQTGLPYNEQFF
TRBJ1-2 | NA | NA | TRBV20-1 | TGCAGTGCTAGAGATCGCGCAGACTACTATGGCTACACCTTC | CSARDRADYYGYTF
TRBJ1-1 | NA | many | TRBV19 | TGTGGCTCTACCTTCCGGTTGAACACTGAAGCTTTCTTT | CGSTFRLNTEAFF
TRBJ2-3 | NA | few | TRBV7-9 | TGTGCCAGCAGCTCGAGACAGGCAGATACGCAGTATTTT | CASSSRQADTQYF
TRBJ2-4 | NA | few | TRBV4-1 | TGCGCCAGCAGCCAACGGTTTATGCAGCCGGAATATGACATTCAGTACTTC | CASSQRFMQPEYDIQYF
TRBJ1-5 | NA | few | TRBV4-3 | TGCGCCAGCAGCCAAGGCGCGGGCAGCAATCAGCCCCAGCATTTT | CASSQGAGSNQPQHF
TRBJ2-5 | NA | NA | TRBV6-2/TRBV6-3 | TGTGCCAGCAGTTACCCGGACTACCTCCAAGAGACCCAGTACTTC | CASSYPDYLQETQYF
TRBJ2-5 | NA | NA | TRBV30 | TGTGCCTGGAATCTGGGAGAGACCCAGTACTTC | CAWNLGETQYF
TRBJ2-2 | NA | many | TRBV6-5 | TGTGCCAGCAGTTACAGGGAGGACACCGGGGAGCTGTTTTTT | CASSYREDTGELFF
TRBJ2-1 | NA | NA | TRBV29-1 | TGCAGCGCAGGCCCGGGAGAAGAGAACAATGAGCAGTTCTTC | CSAGPGEENNEQFF